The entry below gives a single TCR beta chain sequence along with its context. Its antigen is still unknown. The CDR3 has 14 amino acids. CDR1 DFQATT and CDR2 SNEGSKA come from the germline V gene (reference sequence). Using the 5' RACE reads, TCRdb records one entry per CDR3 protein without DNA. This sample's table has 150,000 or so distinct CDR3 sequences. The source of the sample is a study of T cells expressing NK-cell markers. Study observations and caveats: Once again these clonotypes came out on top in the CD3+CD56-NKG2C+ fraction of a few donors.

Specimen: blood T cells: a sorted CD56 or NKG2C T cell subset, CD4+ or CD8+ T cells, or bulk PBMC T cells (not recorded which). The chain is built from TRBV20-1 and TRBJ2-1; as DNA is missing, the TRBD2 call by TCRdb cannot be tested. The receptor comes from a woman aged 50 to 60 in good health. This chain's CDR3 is CSAERLAGGNEQFF.